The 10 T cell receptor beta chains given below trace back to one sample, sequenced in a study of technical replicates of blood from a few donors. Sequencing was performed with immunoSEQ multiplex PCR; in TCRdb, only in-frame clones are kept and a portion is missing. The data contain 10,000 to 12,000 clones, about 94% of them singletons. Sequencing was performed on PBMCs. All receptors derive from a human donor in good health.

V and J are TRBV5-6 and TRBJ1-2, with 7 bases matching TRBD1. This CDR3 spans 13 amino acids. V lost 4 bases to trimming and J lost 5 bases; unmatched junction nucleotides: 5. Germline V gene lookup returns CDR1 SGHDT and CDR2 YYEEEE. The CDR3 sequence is CASSTTGRYGYTF. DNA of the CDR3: TGTGCCAGCAGCACGACAGGGAGGTATGGCTACACCTTC.

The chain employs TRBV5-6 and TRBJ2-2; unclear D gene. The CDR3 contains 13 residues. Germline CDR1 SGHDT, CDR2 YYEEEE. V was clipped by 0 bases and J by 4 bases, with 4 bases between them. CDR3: CASSLGGTGELFF. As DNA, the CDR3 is TGTGCCAGCAGCTTGGGAGGCACCGGGGAGCTGTTTTTT.

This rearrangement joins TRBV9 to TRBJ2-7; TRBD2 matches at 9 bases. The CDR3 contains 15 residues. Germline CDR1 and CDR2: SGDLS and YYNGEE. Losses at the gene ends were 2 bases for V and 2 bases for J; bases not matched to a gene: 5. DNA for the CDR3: TGTGCCAGCAGCGTGACTAGCGGAAAGCCCTACGAGCAGTACTTC. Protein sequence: CASSVTSGKPYEQYF. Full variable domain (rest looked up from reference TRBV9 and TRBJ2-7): DSGVTQTPKHLITATGQRVTLRCSPRSGDLSVYWYQQSLDQGLQFLIQYYNGEERAKGNILERFSAQQFPDLHSELNLSSLELGDSALYFCASSVTSGKPYEQYFGPGTRLTVT.

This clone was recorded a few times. The CDR3 sequence: CASSSGLAYNEQFF. As DNA, the CDR3 is TGTGCCAGCAGCTCTGGACTAGCCTACAATGAGCAGTTCTTC. The chain has TRBV11-3 and TRBJ2-1; 7 positions match TRBD2. The ends lost 4 bases at V and 2 bases at J; junction bases unmatched: 2. The CDR3 sequence is 14 residues long. Germline CDR1 and CDR2: SGHNT and YENEEA.

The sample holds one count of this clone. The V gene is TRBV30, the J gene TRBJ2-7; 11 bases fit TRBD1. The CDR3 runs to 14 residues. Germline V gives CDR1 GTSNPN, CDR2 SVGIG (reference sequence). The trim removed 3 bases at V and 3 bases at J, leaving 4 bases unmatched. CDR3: CAWSHGTGGYEQYF. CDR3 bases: TGTGCCTGGAGCCACGGGACAGGGGGCTACGAGCAGTACTTC.

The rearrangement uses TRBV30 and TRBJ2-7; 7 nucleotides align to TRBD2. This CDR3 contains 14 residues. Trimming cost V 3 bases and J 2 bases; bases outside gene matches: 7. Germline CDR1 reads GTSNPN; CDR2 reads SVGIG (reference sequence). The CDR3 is CAWSWAGATYEQYF. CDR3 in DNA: TGTGCCTGGAGCTGGGCGGGAGCTACCTACGAGCAGTACTTC.

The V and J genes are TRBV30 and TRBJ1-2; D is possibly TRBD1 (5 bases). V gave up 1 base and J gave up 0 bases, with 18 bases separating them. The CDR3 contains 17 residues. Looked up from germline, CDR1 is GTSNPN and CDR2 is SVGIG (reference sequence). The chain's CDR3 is CAWSAEQDIPSNYGYTF. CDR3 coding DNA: TGTGCCTGGAGTGCCGAACAGGACATACCGTCTAACTATGGCTACACCTTC.

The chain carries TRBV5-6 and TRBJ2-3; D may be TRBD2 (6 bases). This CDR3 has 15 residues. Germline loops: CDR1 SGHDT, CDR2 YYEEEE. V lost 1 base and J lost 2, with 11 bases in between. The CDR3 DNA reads TGTGCCAGCAGCTTGAGGGCGGGGCACACAGATACGCAGTATTTT. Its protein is CASSLRAGHTDTQYF.

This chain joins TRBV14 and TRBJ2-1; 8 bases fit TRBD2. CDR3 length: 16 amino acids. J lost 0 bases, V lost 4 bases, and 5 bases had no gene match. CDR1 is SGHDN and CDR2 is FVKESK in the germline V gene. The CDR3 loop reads CASSPMSGSSYNEQFF. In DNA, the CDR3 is TGTGCCAGCAGCCCAATGAGCGGGAGCTCCTACAATGAGCAGTTCTTC.

CDR3 nucleotide sequence: TGCGCCAGCAGCCAAGATCTACTAGCGGGAGGGTACAATGAGCAGTTCTTC. Its protein is CASSQDLLAGGYNEQFF. V is TRBV4-1 and J is TRBJ2-1; 13 nucleotides align to TRBD2. The V gene's germline CDR1 is MGHRA and CDR2 YSYEKL. J gave up 4 bases and V 0 bases, and 3 bases lay outside the gene matches. The CDR3 has 17 amino acids.